Listed below are T cell receptor beta chains from one sample, sequenced in a study of identifying expanded T cells in peripheral blood. Sequencing was performed with immunoSEQ multiplex PCR; in TCRdb, only in-frame clones are kept and a portion is missing. The sample lists 50,000 to 70,000 clones, around 87% occurring once. Sequencing was done on a sample of blood. These receptors all stem from a person aged 18 to 75 in good health. The CDR3 runs from the conserved cysteine through the conserved F or W. A D gene is named only where the DNA matches it firmly. Only part of the rows carry a size: once, few, many, or a class if the clone is expanded.

j_call: TRBJ1-4; d_call: -; clone_size: -; v_call: TRBV6-5; cdr3_nt: TGTGCCAGCAGTTACTCGACTCGGAATAATGAAAAACTGTTTTTT; cdr3_aa: CASSYSTRNNEKLFF
j_call: TRBJ2-1; d_call: TRBD1; clone_size: -; v_call: TRBV9; cdr3_nt: TGTGCCAGCAGCGTGGGGACAGTTAATGAGCAGTTCTTC; cdr3_aa: CASSVGTVNEQFF
j_call: TRBJ1-2; d_call: -; clone_size: -; v_call: TRBV6-1; cdr3_nt: TGTGCCAGCACCTCTCAGGAACATCGTCGGTATGGCTACACCTTC; cdr3_aa: CASTSQEHRRYGYTF
j_call: TRBJ2-2; d_call: -; clone_size: -; v_call: TRBV30; cdr3_nt: TGTGCCTGGGGACTTGACACGGGGTATGTCGGGGAGCTGTTTTTT; cdr3_aa: CAWGLDTGYVGELFF
j_call: TRBJ2-1; d_call: -; clone_size: -; v_call: TRBV30; cdr3_nt: TGTGCCTGGAGTTTTGGGAGCTCCTACAATGAGCAGTTCTTC; cdr3_aa: CAWSFGSSYNEQFF
j_call: TRBJ2-2; d_call: -; clone_size: -; v_call: TRBV11-2; cdr3_nt: TGTGCCAGCAGGTCCCCATTTGGAGCGAACACCGGGGAGCTGTTTTTT; cdr3_aa: CASRSPFGANTGELFF
j_call: TRBJ2-5; d_call: TRBD2; clone_size: -; v_call: TRBV2; cdr3_nt: TGTGCCAGCAGCGATCCGGGACTAGCGGGACCCAAGAAGAACTTC; cdr3_aa: CASSDPGLAGPKKNF
j_call: TRBJ1-2; d_call: -; clone_size: -; v_call: TRBV6-1; cdr3_nt: TGTGCCAGCAGTGAAGCAGGTTATGGCTACACCTTC; cdr3_aa: CASSEAGYGYTF
j_call: TRBJ2-3; d_call: TRBD2; clone_size: -; v_call: TRBV2; cdr3_nt: TGTGCCAGCCAGACTAGCGGGGGGGCGACAGATACGCAGTATTTT; cdr3_aa: CASQTSGGATDTQYF
j_call: TRBJ2-1; d_call: TRBD2; clone_size: once; v_call: TRBV5-1; cdr3_nt: TGCGCCAGCAGCTTTAGCGGGGGCCCCTTCAATGAGCAGTTCTTC; cdr3_aa: CASSFSGGPFNEQFF
j_call: TRBJ1-5; d_call: TRBD1; clone_size: -; v_call: TRBV4-1; cdr3_nt: TGCGCCAGCAGCCGGACAGGGAGTAAAACCAATCAGCCCCAGCATTTT; cdr3_aa: CASSRTGSKTNQPQHF
j_call: TRBJ1-5; d_call: -; clone_size: -; v_call: TRBV18; cdr3_nt: TGTGCCAGCTCCATTTCGGACAGCAATCAGCCCCAGCATTTT; cdr3_aa: CASSISDSNQPQHF
j_call: TRBJ2-3; d_call: -; clone_size: -; v_call: TRBV5-1; cdr3_nt: TGCGCCAGCAGCCCATGGCCCCTAATAGATACGCAGTATTTT; cdr3_aa: CASSPWPLIDTQYF
j_call: TRBJ2-1; d_call: -; clone_size: once; v_call: TRBV7-2; cdr3_nt: TGTGCCAGCAGCCCCTACAATGAGCAGTTCTTC; cdr3_aa: CASSPYNEQFF
j_call: TRBJ1-1; d_call: -; clone_size: -; v_call: TRBV6-5; cdr3_nt: TGTGCCAGCAGTTACTCGGGCCAGACCACTGAAGCTTTCTTT; cdr3_aa: CASSYSGQTTEAFF
j_call: TRBJ1-4; d_call: TRBD1; clone_size: -; v_call: TRBV28; cdr3_nt: TGTGCCAGCATCGAAGGACGGACAGGGGGATCAACACTGTTTTTT; cdr3_aa: CASIEGRTGGSTLFF
j_call: TRBJ1-5; d_call: TRBD1; clone_size: -; v_call: TRBV2; cdr3_nt: TGTGCCAGCAAGGTCCGGACAGGGGTCCATCAGCCCCAGCATTTT; cdr3_aa: CASKVRTGVHQPQHF
j_call: TRBJ1-6; d_call: -; clone_size: -; v_call: TRBV14; cdr3_nt: TGTGCCAGCAGCCAAGTAGTGGGGAGTAATTCACCCCTCCACTTT; cdr3_aa: CASSQVVGSNSPLHF
j_call: TRBJ1-5; d_call: TRBD1; clone_size: few; v_call: TRBV27; cdr3_nt: TGTGCCAGCAACCACCGACAGGGGGCGGGTAATCAGCCCCAGCATTTT; cdr3_aa: CASNHRQGAGNQPQHF
j_call: TRBJ2-6; d_call: TRBD2; clone_size: -; v_call: TRBV27; cdr3_nt: TGTGCCAGCAGTTTCAGACCGGGACTAGCGGGATTTGGGGCCAACGTCCTGACTTTC; cdr3_aa: CASSFRPGLAGFGANVLTF
j_call: TRBJ2-1; d_call: -; clone_size: -; v_call: TRBV28; cdr3_nt: TGTGCCAGCAGTACTGCGGGGTCCTACAATGAGCAGTTCTTC; cdr3_aa: CASSTAGSYNEQFF
j_call: TRBJ2-5; d_call: -; clone_size: -; v_call: TRBV25-1; cdr3_nt: TGTGCCAGCAGTGAAACGGGGCGGATAGAGACCCAGTACTTC; cdr3_aa: CASSETGRIETQYF
j_call: TRBJ1-5; d_call: TRBD1; clone_size: -; v_call: TRBV10-3; cdr3_nt: TGTGCCATCAGTGAGTCGGGGACAGGATACAATCAGCCCCAGCATTTT; cdr3_aa: CAISESGTGYNQPQHF
j_call: TRBJ1-4; d_call: -; clone_size: -; v_call: TRBV15; cdr3_nt: TGTGCCACCAGCAGCCGGCAGGGCCTTAATGAAAAACTGTTTTTT; cdr3_aa: CATSSRQGLNEKLFF
j_call: TRBJ1-5; d_call: -; clone_size: -; v_call: TRBV5-5; cdr3_nt: TGTGCCAGCAAGGTCGGCAGAATCTATCAGCCCCAGCATTTT; cdr3_aa: CASKVGRIYQPQHF
j_call: TRBJ2-7; d_call: TRBD2; clone_size: -; v_call: TRBV7-9; cdr3_nt: TGTGCCAGCAGCTTATATTCTAGCGGGAGACCCTACGAGCAGTACTTC; cdr3_aa: CASSLYSSGRPYEQYF
j_call: TRBJ1-3; d_call: TRBD1; clone_size: once; v_call: TRBV2; cdr3_nt: TGTGCCAGCAGTGCGGCAGGGGGTTCTGGAAACACCATATATTTT; cdr3_aa: CASSAAGGSGNTIYF
j_call: TRBJ1-2; d_call: -; clone_size: -; v_call: TRBV7-2; cdr3_nt: TGTGCCAGCAGCTTCGTAGCCCCCGGCTATGGCTACACCTTC; cdr3_aa: CASSFVAPGYGYTF